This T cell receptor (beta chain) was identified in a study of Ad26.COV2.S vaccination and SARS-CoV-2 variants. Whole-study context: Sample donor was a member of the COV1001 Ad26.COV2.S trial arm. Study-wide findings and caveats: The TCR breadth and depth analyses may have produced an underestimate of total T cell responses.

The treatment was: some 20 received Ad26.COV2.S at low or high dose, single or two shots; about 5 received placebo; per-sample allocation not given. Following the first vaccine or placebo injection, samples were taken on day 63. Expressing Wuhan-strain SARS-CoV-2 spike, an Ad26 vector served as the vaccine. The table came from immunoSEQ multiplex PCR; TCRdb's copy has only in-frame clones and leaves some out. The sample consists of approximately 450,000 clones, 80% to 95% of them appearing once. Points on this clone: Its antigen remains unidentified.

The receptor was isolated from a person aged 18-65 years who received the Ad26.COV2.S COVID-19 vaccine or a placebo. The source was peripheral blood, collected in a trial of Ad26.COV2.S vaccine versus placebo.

For the CDR3, the DNA is TGTGCCAGCAGCTTAGCCAGCAGGAATTCACCCCTCCACTTT. It encodes CASSLASRNSPLHF. The chain is built from TRBV7-8 and TRBJ1-6; no clear D. The V gene's germline CDR1 is SGHVS and CDR2 FQNEAQ. CDR3 length equals 14 residues. The ends were cut back, 0 bases at V and 7 bases at J, with 7 bases in the middle.